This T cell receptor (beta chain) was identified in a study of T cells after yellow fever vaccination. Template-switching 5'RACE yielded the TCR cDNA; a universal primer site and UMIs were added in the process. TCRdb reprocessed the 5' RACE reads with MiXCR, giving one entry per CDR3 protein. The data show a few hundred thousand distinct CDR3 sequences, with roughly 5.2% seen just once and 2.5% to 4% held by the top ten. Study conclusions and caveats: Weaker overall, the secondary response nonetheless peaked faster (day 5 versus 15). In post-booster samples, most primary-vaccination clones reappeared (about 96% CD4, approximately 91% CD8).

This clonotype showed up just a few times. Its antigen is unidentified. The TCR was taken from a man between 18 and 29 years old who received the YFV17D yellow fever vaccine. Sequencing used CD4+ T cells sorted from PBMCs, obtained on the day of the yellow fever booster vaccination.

The CDR3 here is CASSPIEAGDEQFF. The CDR3, as DNA: TGTGCCAGTAGCCCCATCGAGGCTGGGGATGAGCAGTTCTTC. The chain uses TRBV19 and TRBJ2-1; D is unresolved. The CDR3 covers 14 residues. CDR1 and CDR2 (germline): LNHDA, SQIVND (reference sequence). Trimming cost V 6 bases and J 8 bases, with 17 bases left between them.